This T cell receptor beta chain was captured by sequencing in a study of CXCR3-negative and CXCR3-positive naive CD8 T cells. Notes on the study in general: Comparison of naive cells showed more hydrophobic TRB CDR3s in CXCR3-positive than in CXCR3-negative naive cells. Memory cells diverged, while naive CXCR3-positive and CXCR3-negative cells had similar TRBV-TRBJ usage.

Germline V gene lookup returns CDR1 MRHNA and CDR2 SNTAGT. This CDR3 comprises 15 residues. For this clonotype: Its antigen is still unknown.

The method, 5' RACE with UMI labels, was used to prepare the TRB cDNA libraries. TCRdb reprocessed the 5' RACE reads, keeping one entry per CDR3 protein, no DNA. This repertoire includes about 98,000 distinct CDR3 sequences. The sequence was collected from a human donor in good health. Some clones in this sample may be carry-over from other donors' samples. Sequenced sample: naive CXCR3+ CD8+ T cells from blood. Subset indicated: CD45RO-CCR7+CD27+CD95- naive CD8+ T cells expressing CXCR3 (TNR3+). The J gene is TRBJ2-1, the V gene TRBV6-4; TCRdb returns TRBD2, unconfirmable since there is no DNA. The CDR3 loop reads CASSPSGGSTDEQFF.